This is a list of T cell receptor beta chains from one sample in a study of cytomegalovirus exposure and HLA in healthy donors. Using immunoSEQ multiplex PCR, the repertoire was profiled, and TCRdb retains in-frame clones only, with some absent. In the table there are 160,000 or so clones, approximately 78% of which are singletons. Sequenced: PBMCs. These receptors all come from a human donor in good health. The CDR3 runs from the conserved cysteine through the conserved F or W. D genes are given only for firm matches. Some rows mark clone size as missing; the rest say once, few, many or name a class of expanded clone.

abundance	d_gene	j_gene	v_gene	CDR3nt	CDR3aa
NA	NA	TRBJ2-7	TRBV9	TGTGCCAGCAGCCCTCTGGCGGAGGCTTCCTACGAGCAGTACTTC	CASSPLAEASYEQYF
NA	NA	TRBJ1-6	TRBV2	TGTGCCAGCGAAGGGAAACAGGATTCACCCCTCCACTTT	CASEGKQDSPLHF
NA	TRBD2	TRBJ2-5	TRBV13	TGTGCCAGCAGCTTGGGGGCGGGGGGTTTCGTGAAGACCCAGTACTTC	CASSLGAGGFVKTQYF
NA	NA	TRBJ1-2	TRBV18	TGTGCCAGCTCACCAGGCTACAGGAACTATGGCTACACCTTC	CASSPGYRNYGYTF
NA	TRBD1	TRBJ1-5	TRBV7-9	TGTGCCAGCAGCTCCACAGGGGGCAGCACAAATCAGCCCCAGCATTTT	CASSSTGGSTNQPQHF
NA	TRBD2	TRBJ2-2	TRBV5-4	TGTGCCAGCAGCGCGGGACTATCGCCCGGGGAGCTGTTTTTT	CASSAGLSPGELFF
once	TRBD2	TRBJ2-1	TRBV11-3	TGTGCCAGCAGCTCCGGGAGCGGGGGCTCCTACAATGAGCAGTTCTTC	CASSSGSGGSYNEQFF
NA	TRBD1	TRBJ1-1	TRBV19	TGTGCCAGTAGTAGACTACAGGGGGCCCTGAACACTGAAGCTTTCTTT	CASSRLQGALNTEAFF
NA	NA	TRBJ1-2	TRBV9	TGTGCCAGCAGCGGGACAGACTATGGCTACACCTTC	CASSGTDYGYTF
NA	NA	TRBJ1-2	TRBV4-2	TGTGCCAGCAGCCAAGGAGGTGGCTACACCTTC	CASSQGGGYTF
few	NA	TRBJ1-1	TRBV4-1	TGCGCCAGCCGCCCACAGGGTAACACTGAAGCTTTCTTT	CASRPQGNTEAFF
NA	TRBD1	TRBJ1-1	TRBV5-5	TGTGCCACGCATCGACAGGGGGCCATGAACACTGAAGCTTTCTTT	CATHRQGAMNTEAFF
NA	NA	TRBJ1-1	TRBV19	TGTGCCACCTCACGGGGAGGGCTCGGCACTGAAGCTTTCTTT	CATSRGGLGTEAFF
NA	NA	TRBJ2-2	TRBV2	TGTGCCAGCAGTTTTTGGAGCGGGGAGCTGTTTTTT	CASSFWSGELFF
NA	TRBD1	TRBJ2-7	TRBV29-1	TGCAGCGTCGACGGGACAGGGAGCCACGAGCAGTACTTC	CSVDGTGSHEQYF
NA	TRBD1	TRBJ2-3	TRBV11-2	TGTGCCAGCAGCTCACCCTCCGGGACAGGGGAAGATACGCAGTATTTT	CASSSPSGTGEDTQYF
few	TRBD2	TRBJ2-3	TRBV5-4	TGTGCCAGCAGCTTAACTAGCGGGGGGGCAAATACGCAGTATTTT	CASSLTSGGANTQYF
NA	TRBD2	TRBJ2-3	TRBV29-1	TGCAGCGTTTTGGGTGGGGAGGCGGGGGGGTCAGATACGCAGTATTTT	CSVLGGEAGGSDTQYF
few	NA	TRBJ2-5	TRBV6-5	TGTGCCAGCAGTTACGGTCAGCAAGAGACCCAGTACTTC	CASSYGQQETQYF
NA	NA	TRBJ1-6	TRBV7-9	TGTGCCAGCAGCTCCAACAGGGTGCTTAATTCACCCCTCCACTTT	CASSSNRVLNSPLHF
NA	TRBD2	TRBJ2-3	TRBV4-1	TGCGCCAGCAGCCAAGATGGAACTAGCGGGGTTAGAGATACGCAGTATTTT	CASSQDGTSGVRDTQYF
NA	TRBD2	TRBJ2-2	TRBV10-3	TGTGCCATCGCGGGACTAGCGGGGGGCACCGGGGAGCTGTTTTTT	CAIAGLAGGTGELFF
NA	TRBD2	TRBJ2-3	TRBV12-5	TGTGCTAGTGGTTTTCCTAGCGGGGGCCCCACAGATACGCAGTATTTT	CASGFPSGGPTDTQYF
NA	TRBD2	TRBJ2-3	TRBV11-2	TGTGCCAGCAGCCCCGTACGGTTAGCGGGGGGCCTTAGCACAGATACGCAGTATTTT	CASSPVRLAGGLSTDTQYF
NA	NA	TRBJ2-7	TRBV27	TGTGCCAGCAGTTTAACAGGGTACGAGCAGTACTTC	CASSLTGYEQYF
few	NA	TRBJ1-2	TRBV4-2	TGTGCCAGCAGCCAAGGTCCAGGGACTCGAGGCTACACCTTC	CASSQGPGTRGYTF
NA	TRBD1	TRBJ1-2	TRBV19	TGTGCCAGTAGTCCACAGACAGGGACTGGCTATGGCTACACCTTC	CASSPQTGTGYGYTF
NA	TRBD2	TRBJ2-3	TRBV4-3	TGCGCCAGCAGCCAGACACTAGCGGGGGGGTCCGGGGATACGCAGTATTTT	CASSQTLAGGSGDTQYF
NA	NA	TRBJ1-2	TRBV6-5	TGTGCCAGCAGAGCCAACTATGGCTACACCTTC	CASRANYGYTF
NA	NA	TRBJ1-3	TRBV9	TGTGCCAGCAGCCCCGGCGGCGGGGGGACTGGAAACACCATATATTTT	CASSPGGGGTGNTIYF
NA	NA	TRBJ1-4	TRBV6-6	TGTGCCAGCAGTTTGGGGGGTAATGAAAAACTGTTTTTT	CASSLGGNEKLFF
NA	TRBD2	TRBJ2-7	TRBV30	TGTGCCTGCTCGGGGGGAACCTACGAGCAGTACTTC	CACSGGTYEQYF
NA	TRBD1	TRBJ2-7	TRBV6-5	TGTGCCAGCAGTGTACGACAGGGGGGTTCCTACGAGCAGTACTTC	CASSVRQGGSYEQYF
NA	TRBD2	TRBJ2-5	TRBV7-2	TGTGCCAGCAGCCTCTTACTAGCGGGGGGGCGAGAGACCCAGTACTTC	CASSLLLAGGRETQYF
NA	NA	TRBJ2-3	TRBV9	TGTGCCAGCAGCCCTACTACCCTACCGGATACGCAGTATTTT	CASSPTTLPDTQYF
NA	TRBD2	TRBJ2-7	TRBV6-6	TGTGCCAGCAGTACTTCTAGCGGGGGGACTTTCTACGAGCAGTACTTC	CASSTSSGGTFYEQYF
few	TRBD1	TRBJ1-2	TRBV5-6	TGTGCCAGCAGCTTAGGAGGACAGGGATCTCTAGATGGCTACACCTTC	CASSLGGQGSLDGYTF
NA	TRBD1	TRBJ1-4	TRBV5-1	TGCGCCAGCAGCCCGGGACAGGGGGATGAAAAACTGTTTTTT	CASSPGQGDEKLFF
NA	TRBD2	TRBJ2-3	TRBV15	TGTGCCACCAGCAGAGAGGGTAGCGGGTCGTCAGATACGCAGTATTTT	CATSREGSGSSDTQYF
NA	NA	TRBJ1-5	TRBV30	TGTGCCTGGAGACGCGGCTCCAATCAGCCCCAGCATTTT	CAWRRGSNQPQHF
NA	NA	TRBJ1-1	TRBV10-3	TGTGCCATCAGGAACACAGAGGGCTCTGAAGCTTTCTTT	CAIRNTEGSEAFF